The clone carrying this T cell receptor (beta chain) has only a few counts. No antigen is known for it. The data belong to a study of CD8+ T cells in alopecia areata. Findings and caveats of the study: Researchers report lesional scalp, most notably alopecia totalis/universalis, outstripped normal scalp in clonality.

It was cDNA, reverse transcribed from extracted RNA, that served as the sequencing template. Method: immunoSEQ multiplex PCR; TCRdb's copy keeps in-frame clones and lacks some. The sample yields more than 95,000 clones, 41% seen once. CDR3 length: 13 amino acids. Trimming removed 4 bases from V and 5 bases from J, with 11 bases in between. The germline gives CDR1 SGHAT, CDR2 FQDESV (reference sequence). The J gene is TRBJ2-5, the V gene TRBV11-1; possibly TRBD1 for D (6 bases). This clonotype was sampled from a human donor with alopecia areata. Sequencing input: CD4+ T cells sorted from blood. The CDR3: CASSSGQSETQYF. In nucleotides, the CDR3 is TGTGCCAGCAGCTCGGGACAATCGGAGACCCAGTACTTC. The complete variable domain, with remaining parts taken from reference TRBV11-1 and TRBJ2-5, reads EAEVAQSPRYKITEKSQAVAFWCDPISGHATLYWYRQILGQGPELLVQFQDESVVDDSQLPKDRFSAERLKGVDSTLKIQPAELGDSAMYLCASSSGQSETQYFGPGTRLLVL.